This entry lists 6 T cell receptor beta chains sequenced from one sample in a study of shared clonotypes between healthy human individuals (TCRdb year 2020). Preparation of the library involved the immunoSEQ multiplex PCR assay. TCRdb took over this immuneACCESS table, retaining in-frame rearrangements with V and J assigned. Such tables are incomplete; in checked studies, under half of the missing clones stem from an unresolved V gene, and the remainder is unexplained. The sample table holds over 2 million clones, of which around 90% were seen once. The top ten hold roughly 0.34% of the sample. The sample consisted of naive CD4+ T cells from PBMCs. The cell subset or site tag for this specimen amounts to: CD45RA+ positively selected. These receptors were collected from a man aged 18 to 30 in good health. Some clones in this sample may be carry-over from other donors' samples.

The chain couples TRBV11-2 to TRBJ2-5; D call uncertain. The V gene's germline CDR1 is SGHAT and CDR2 FQNNGV. V shed 5 bases and J shed 2 bases, with 12 bases lying between them. This CDR3 comprises 14 residues. CDR3 nucleotide sequence: TGTGCCAGCAGCCCTCGGTGGGCACAAGAGACCCAGTACTTC. As protein: CASSPRWAQETQYF. The full variable domain, completed using reference TRBV11-2 and TRBJ2-5, is EAGVAQSPRYKIIEKRQSVAFWCNPISGHATLYWYQQILGQGPKLLIQFQNNGVVDDSQLPKDRFSAERLKGVDSTLKIQPAKLEDSAVYLCASSPRWAQETQYFGPGTRLLVL.

The chain joins TRBV11-2 to TRBJ2-1, with a tentative D call TRBD2 (6 bases). Per the germline V gene, CDR1 is SGHAT and CDR2 is FQNNGV. The CDR3 has 12 residues. V shed 5 bases and J shed 7 bases, with 9 bases lying between them. CDR3 DNA sequence: TGTGCCAGCAGCCCTAGCGTTAATGAGCAGTTCTTC. Its translation is CASSPSVNEQFF.

Comments on this clone: The sample has other DNA sequences that encode this CDR3 too. The V call is TRBV11-3, the J call TRBJ2-3; unclear D gene. The germline CDR1 and CDR2 sequences are SGHNT and YENEEA. This CDR3 is built from 13 residues. The V gene lost 1 base and the J gene lost 2 bases, with 4 bases spanning the gap. CDR3 coding DNA: TGTGCCAGCAGCTTAGGGGTCACAGATACGCAGTATTTT. It is translated as CASSLGVTDTQYF.

J is TRBJ1-2 and V is TRBV28; 7 nucleotides line up with TRBD1. The CDR3 has 14 residues. V dropped 6 bases and J dropped 2; count of bases not matched to a gene: 6. Germline V gene sequence: CDR1 MDHEN, CDR2 SYDVKM. CDR3 nucleotide sequence: TGTGCCAGCAGCCAGGGGGGCCTGAACTATGGCTACACCTTC. Amino acid sequence: CASSQGGLNYGYTF.

The CDR3 loop is CASSKGRGRPLAGELFF. CDR3 DNA: TGTGCCAGCAGCAAAGGCAGGGGCAGGCCGTTGGCCGGGGAGCTGTTTTTT. The chain combines TRBV7-2 with TRBJ2-2, with D perhaps TRBD1 (6 bases). The CDR3 length is 17 residues. CDR1 and CDR2 from the germline V gene are SGHTA and FQGNSA. The germline V and J ends were trimmed by 5 bases and 6 bases, with 22 bases remaining between them.

This clone has only one observation. The V gene is TRBV6-6, the J gene TRBJ1-5; D is possibly TRBD1 (5 bases). The CDR3 consists of 15 residues. Germline assignment: CDR1 MNHNY and CDR2 SVGAGI (reference sequence). Trimming pared 6 bases from V and 0 bases from J, leaving 12 bases between. The DNA for the CDR3 is TGTGCCAGCAGGGACACAGGTACTAGCAATCAGCCCCAGCATTTT. Translation: CASRDTGTSNQPQHF.